The sequence of this TCR beta chain was determined in a study of early T cells in non-severe SARS-CoV-2 infection. At least ten counts were recorded for this clonotype. Using its own MiXCR run on the 5' RACE reads, TCRdb lists one record per CDR3 protein. The sample has about 55,000 distinct CDR3 sequences, just under 15% seen once. Source: whole blood, taken at baseline. This TCR derives from an adult who was a healthcare worker with PCR-confirmed SARS-CoV-2 infection or an uninfected control (not recorded which).

Here the CDR3 reads CASSLGQTYGYTF. In nucleotides, the CDR3 is TGTGCCAGCAGCTTAGGCCAGACCTATGGCTACACCTTC. The V call is TRBV7-9, the J call TRBJ1-2; the D is unclear. The CDR3 covers 13 residues. Trimming pared 1 base from V and 4 bases from J, leaving 7 bases between. CDR1 is SEHNR and CDR2 is FQNEAQ in the germline V gene (reference sequence).